This T cell receptor beta chain was sequenced during a study of blood T cell repertoires in COVID-19. Study background: Acute-phase and convalescent COVID-19 samples originated in the United States, Italy and Spain. The cDNA or gDNA used as material had been derived from T cells, B-cell-depleted T cells, or PBMCs.

In the study's own analysis: Reference gene primers were amplified, and this amplification served to estimate nucleated cell counts. The assay was immunoSEQ multiplex PCR, and TCRdb's table has in-frame clones only and misses some. The V and J calls and clone size come from that table; D and trimming were worked out from the DNA. The table lists around 270,000 clones, roughly 84% of them singletons. This CDR3 spans 14 amino acids. The V gene lost 3 bases and the J gene lost 4 bases, with 12 bases spanning the gap. Germline V gene data show CDR1 as LGHDT and CDR2 as YNNKEL (reference sequence). The rearrangement joins TRBV3-1 (or the pseudogene TRBV3-2) to TRBJ1-1, with D possibly being TRBD1 (5 bases). The TCR sequence derives from a man between 60 and 75 years old with acute or convalescent COVID-19. The source material was peripheral blood. CDR3 bases: TGTGCCAGCAGCCAGCGGGGGGTATTCACTGAAGCTTTCTTT. Protein sequence: CASSQRGVFTEAFF.